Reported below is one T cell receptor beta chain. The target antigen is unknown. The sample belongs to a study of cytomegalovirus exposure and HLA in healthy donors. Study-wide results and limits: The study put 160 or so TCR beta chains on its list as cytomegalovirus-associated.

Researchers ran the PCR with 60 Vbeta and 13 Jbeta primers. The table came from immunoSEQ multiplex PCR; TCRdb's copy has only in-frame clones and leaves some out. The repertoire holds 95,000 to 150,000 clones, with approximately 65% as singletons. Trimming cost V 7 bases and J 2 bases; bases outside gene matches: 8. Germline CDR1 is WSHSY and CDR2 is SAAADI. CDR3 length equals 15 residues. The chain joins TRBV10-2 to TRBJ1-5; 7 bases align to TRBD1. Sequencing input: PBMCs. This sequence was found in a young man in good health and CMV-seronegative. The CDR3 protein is CASKPDRDGNQPQHF. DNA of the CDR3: TGCGCCAGCAAACCAGACAGGGATGGCAATCAGCCCCAGCATTTT.